This record covers a single TCR beta chain. This CDR3 is built from 15 residues. Germline V gene sequence: CDR1 ENHRY, CDR2 SYGVKD. Trimming cost V 0 bases and J 0 bases, with 9 bases left between them. The sample is drawn from a study of T cell changes during pregnancy in multiple sclerosis. Method: immunoSEQ multiplex PCR; TCRdb's copy keeps in-frame clones and lacks some. The table lists about 110,000 clones, 85% to 95% of them singletons. The chain links TRBV10-3 to TRBJ2-7, with a tentative D call TRBD2 (5 bases). The TCR sequence derives from a female donor with multiple sclerosis, enrolled in a pregnancy study. This sample comprised peripheral blood, obtained after pregnancy. CDR3 coding DNA: TGTGCCATCAGTGAGTCGGAGCGGTTCTCCTACGAGCAGTACTTC. Protein sequence: CAISESERFSYEQYF.